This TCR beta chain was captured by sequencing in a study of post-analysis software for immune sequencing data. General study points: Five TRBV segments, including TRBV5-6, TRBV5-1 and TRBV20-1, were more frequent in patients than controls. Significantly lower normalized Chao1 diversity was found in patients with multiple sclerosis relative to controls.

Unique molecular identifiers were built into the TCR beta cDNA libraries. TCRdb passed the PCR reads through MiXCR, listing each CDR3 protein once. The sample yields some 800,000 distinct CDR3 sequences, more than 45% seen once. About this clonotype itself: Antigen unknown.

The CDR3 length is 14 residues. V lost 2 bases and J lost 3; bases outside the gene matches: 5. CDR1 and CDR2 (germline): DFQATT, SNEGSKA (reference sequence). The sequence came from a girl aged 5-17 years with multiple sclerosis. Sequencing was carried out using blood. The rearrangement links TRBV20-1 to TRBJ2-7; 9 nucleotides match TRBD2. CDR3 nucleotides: TGCAGTGCTAGAAGCGGGAGGAACCTCTACGAGCAGTACTTC. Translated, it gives CSARSGRNLYEQYF.